The next 4 T cell receptor beta chains were all read from a single sample in a study of identical twins. TCRdb reanalysed the 5' RACE reads using MiXCR and keeps one entry per CDR3 protein. The data show about 690,000 distinct CDR3 sequences, less than 7% seen once. Sample: naive T cells sorted from blood. The receptors originated from a man aged 18-30 years in good health.

This clonotype was picked up many times. V is TRBV29-1 and J is TRBJ2-5, with D tentatively TRBD2 (6 bases). The V and J ends lost 6 bases and 4 bases respectively, with 9 bases between them. There are 11 residues in the CDR3. The germline CDR1 and CDR2 sequences are SQVTM and ANQGSEA. CDR3 DNA: TGCAGCGTCACGGAGGGAGAGACCCAGTACTTC. It is translated as CSVTEGETQYF.

To note about this clonotype: Germline is not matched at one junction end, which may reflect a read error. The chain has TRBV3-1 and TRBJ2-1, with 9 bases identical to TRBD2. Germline V gene lookup returns CDR1 LGHDT and CDR2 YNNKEL (reference sequence). The CDR3 contains 13 residues. CDR3 in DNA: TGTGCCAGCAGCCAATTAGGAGCGGGAGGAGGTGTCTTC. Protein: CASSQLGAGGGVF.

This clonotype came up many times. The chain combines TRBV5-1 with TRBJ2-3; D call uncertain. Germline CDR1 reads SGHRS; CDR2 reads YFSETQ. V was cut by 7 bases and J by 4 bases, with 10 bases left in between. The CDR3 covers 12 residues. The DNA for the CDR3 is TGCGCCAGCCGAGCGTTGGCAGATACGCAGTATTTT. This encodes CASRALADTQYF. The whole variable domain, filled in from reference TRBV5-1 and TRBJ2-3, reads KAGVTQTPRYLIKTRGQQVTLSCSPISGHRSVSWYQQTPGQGLQFLFEYFSETQRNKGNFPGRFSGRQFSNSRSEMNVSTLELGDSALYLCASRALADTQYFGPGTRLTVL.

The chain joins TRBV6-2 or TRBV6-3 to TRBJ2-1; 8 bases match TRBD2. V was pared by 9 bases and J by 5 bases, with 9 bases of the junction left unmatched. Germline CDR1 and CDR2: MNHEY and SVGEGT. The CDR3 contains 14 residues. The CDR3 sequence is CASLGLVKNNEQFF. CDR3 nucleotides: TGTGCCAGTTTGGGACTAGTCAAAAACAATGAGCAGTTCTTC.